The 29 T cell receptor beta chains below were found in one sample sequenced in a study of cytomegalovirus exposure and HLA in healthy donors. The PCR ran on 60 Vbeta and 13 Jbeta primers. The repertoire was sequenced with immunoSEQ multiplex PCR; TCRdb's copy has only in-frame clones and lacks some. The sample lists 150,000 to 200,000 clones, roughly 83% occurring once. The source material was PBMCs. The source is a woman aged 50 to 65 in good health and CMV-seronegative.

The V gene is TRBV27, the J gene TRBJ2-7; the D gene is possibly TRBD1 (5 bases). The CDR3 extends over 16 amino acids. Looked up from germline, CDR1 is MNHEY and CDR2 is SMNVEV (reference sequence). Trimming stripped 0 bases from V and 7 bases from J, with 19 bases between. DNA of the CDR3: TGTGCCAGCAGTTTATCGAAGGGTGGCGGACACCAAGAGCAGTACTTC. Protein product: CASSLSKGGGHQEQYF.

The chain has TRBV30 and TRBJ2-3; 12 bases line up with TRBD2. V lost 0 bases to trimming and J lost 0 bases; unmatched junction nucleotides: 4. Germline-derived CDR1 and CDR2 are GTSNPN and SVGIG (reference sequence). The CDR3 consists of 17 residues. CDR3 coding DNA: TGTGCCTGGAGTGTAGCCGGGACTAGCGGGAGCACAGATACGCAGTATTTT. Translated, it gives CAWSVAGTSGSTDTQYF.

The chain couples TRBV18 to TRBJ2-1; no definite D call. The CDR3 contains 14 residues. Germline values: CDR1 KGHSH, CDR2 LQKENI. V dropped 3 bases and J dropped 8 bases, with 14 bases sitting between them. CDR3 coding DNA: TGTGCCAGCTCACCGACGGTTACCGCGGATGAGCAGTTCTTC. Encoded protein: CASSPTVTADEQFF.

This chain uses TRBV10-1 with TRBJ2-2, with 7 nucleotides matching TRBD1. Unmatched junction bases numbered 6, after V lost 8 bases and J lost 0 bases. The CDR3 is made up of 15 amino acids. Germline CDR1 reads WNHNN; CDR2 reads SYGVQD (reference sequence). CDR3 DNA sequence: TGCGCCAGCCAGACCGGGACAGCGAACACCGGGGAGCTGTTTTTT. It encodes CASQTGTANTGELFF.

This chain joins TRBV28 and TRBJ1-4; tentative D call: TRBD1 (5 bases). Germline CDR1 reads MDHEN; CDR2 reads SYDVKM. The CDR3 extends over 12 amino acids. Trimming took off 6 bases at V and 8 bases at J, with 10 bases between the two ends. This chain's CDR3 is CASRGGQEKLFF. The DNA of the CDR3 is TGTGCCAGCAGGGGGGGTCAGGAAAAACTGTTTTTT. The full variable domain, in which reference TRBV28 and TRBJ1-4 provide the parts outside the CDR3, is DVKVTQSSRYLVKRTGEKVFLECVQDMDHENMFWYRQDPGLGLRLIYFSYDVKMKEKGDIPEGYSVSREKKERFSLILESASTNQTSMYLCASRGGQEKLFFGSGTQLSVL.

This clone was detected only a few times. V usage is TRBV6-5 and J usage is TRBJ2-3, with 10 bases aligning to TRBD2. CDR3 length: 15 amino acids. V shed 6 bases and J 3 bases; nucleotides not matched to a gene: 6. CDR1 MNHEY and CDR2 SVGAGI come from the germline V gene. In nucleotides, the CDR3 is TGTGCCAGCAGAACTCTAGCGGGAGAAACAGATACGCAGTATTTT. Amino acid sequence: CASRTLAGETDTQYF.

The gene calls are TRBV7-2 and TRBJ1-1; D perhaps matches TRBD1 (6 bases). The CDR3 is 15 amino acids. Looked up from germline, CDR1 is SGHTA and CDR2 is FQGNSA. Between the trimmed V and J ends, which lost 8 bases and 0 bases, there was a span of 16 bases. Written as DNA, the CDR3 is TGTGCCAGCGGGGGGAGGGGGATGATGAACACTGAAGCTTTCTTT. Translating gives CASGGRGMMNTEAFF. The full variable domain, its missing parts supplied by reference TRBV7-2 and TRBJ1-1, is GAGVSQSPSNKVTEKGKDVELRCDPISGHTALYWYRQSLGQGLEFLIYFQGNSAPDKSGLPSDRFSAERTGGSVSTLTIQRTQQEDSAVYLCASGGRGMMNTEAFFGQGTRLTVV.

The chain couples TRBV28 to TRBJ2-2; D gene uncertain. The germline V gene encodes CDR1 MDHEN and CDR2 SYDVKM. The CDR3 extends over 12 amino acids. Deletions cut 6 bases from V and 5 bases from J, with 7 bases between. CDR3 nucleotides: TGTGCCAGCAGCTCTAGAACCGGGGAGCTGTTTTTT. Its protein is CASSSRTGELFF.

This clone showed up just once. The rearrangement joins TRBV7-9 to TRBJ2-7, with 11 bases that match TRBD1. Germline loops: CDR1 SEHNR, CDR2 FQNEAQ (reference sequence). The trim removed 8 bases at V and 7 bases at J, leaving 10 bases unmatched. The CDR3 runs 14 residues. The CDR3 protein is CASGPGQGVREQYF. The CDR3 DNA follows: TGTGCCAGCGGCCCGGGACAGGGGGTACGTGAGCAGTACTTC. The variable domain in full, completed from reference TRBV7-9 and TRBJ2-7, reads DTGVSQNPRHKITKRGQNVTFRCDPISEHNRLYWYRQTLGQGPEFLTYFQNEAQLEKSRLLSDRFSAERPKGSFSTLEIQRTEQGDSAMYLCASGPGQGVREQYFGPGTRLTVT.

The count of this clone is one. The CDR3 nucleotides read TGTGCCATCAGTGAGTATGTAGGACACCCCGAAGCTTTCTTT. Amino acids: CAISEYVGHPEAFF. This chain connects TRBV10-3 to TRBJ1-1, with D tentatively TRBD1 (5 bases). The germline V gene has CDR1 ENHRY and CDR2 SYGVKD. This CDR3 is built from 14 residues. The V gene lost 1 base and the J gene lost 8 bases, with 14 bases spanning the gap.

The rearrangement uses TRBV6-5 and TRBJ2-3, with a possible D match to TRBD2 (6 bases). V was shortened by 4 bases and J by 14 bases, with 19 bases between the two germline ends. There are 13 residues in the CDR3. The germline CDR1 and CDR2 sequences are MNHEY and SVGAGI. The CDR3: CASSWAPSEPRYF. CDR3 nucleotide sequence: TGTGCCAGCAGTTGGGCCCCTAGCGAGCCCCGGTATTTT.

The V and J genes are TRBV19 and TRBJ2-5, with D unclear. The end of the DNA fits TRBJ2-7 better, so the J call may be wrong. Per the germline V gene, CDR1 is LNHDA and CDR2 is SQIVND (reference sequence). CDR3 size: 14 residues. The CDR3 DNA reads TGTGCCAGTAGTATAGACCGGAGCGTTAGCGAGCAGTACTTC. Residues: CASSIDRSVSEQYF.

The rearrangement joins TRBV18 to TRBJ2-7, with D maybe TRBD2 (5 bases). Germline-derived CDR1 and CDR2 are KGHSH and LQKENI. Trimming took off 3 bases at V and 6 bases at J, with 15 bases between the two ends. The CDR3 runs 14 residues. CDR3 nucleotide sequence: TGTGCCAGCTCACCGGCTCTACGGGAACTCGAGCAGTACTTC. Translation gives CASSPALRELEQYF.

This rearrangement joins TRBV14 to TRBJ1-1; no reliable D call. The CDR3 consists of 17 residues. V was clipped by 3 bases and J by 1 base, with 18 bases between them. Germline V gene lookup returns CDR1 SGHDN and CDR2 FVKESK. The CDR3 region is CASSQGGQAGKNTEAFF. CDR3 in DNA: TGTGCCAGCAGCCAGGGTGGGCAGGCCGGAAAGAACACTGAAGCTTTCTTT.

CDR3 coding DNA: TGCGCCAGCAGCCCCCTTTCGAGCTCCTACGAGCAGTACTTC. Protein sequence: CASSPLSSSYEQYF. The rearrangement uses TRBV5-1 and TRBJ2-7, with D hard to call. There are 14 residues in the CDR3. Deletions cut 4 bases from V and 0 bases from J, with 11 bases between. CDR1 and CDR2 (germline): SGHRS, YFSETQ.

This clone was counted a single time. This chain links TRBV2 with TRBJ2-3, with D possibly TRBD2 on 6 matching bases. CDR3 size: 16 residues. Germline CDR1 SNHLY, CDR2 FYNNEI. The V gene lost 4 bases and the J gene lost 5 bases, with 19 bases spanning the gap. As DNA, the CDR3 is TGTGCCAGCAGTGTACGGGACTTCCGTTTTGAAGATACGCAGTATTTT. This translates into CASSVRDFRFEDTQYF.

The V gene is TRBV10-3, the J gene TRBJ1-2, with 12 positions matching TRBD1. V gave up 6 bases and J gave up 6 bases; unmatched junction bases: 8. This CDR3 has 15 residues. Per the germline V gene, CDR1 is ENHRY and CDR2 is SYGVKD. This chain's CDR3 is CAISRGTGGVDGYTF. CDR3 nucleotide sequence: TGTGCCATCAGCCGAGGGACAGGGGGCGTTGATGGCTACACCTTC.

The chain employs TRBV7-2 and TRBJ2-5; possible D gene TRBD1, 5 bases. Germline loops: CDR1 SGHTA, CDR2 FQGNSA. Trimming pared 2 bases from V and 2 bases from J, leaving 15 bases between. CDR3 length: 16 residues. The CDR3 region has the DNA TGTGCCAGCAGCTTAAGGGGTATGAGTTTGCAAGAGACCCAGTACTTC. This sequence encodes CASSLRGMSLQETQYF.

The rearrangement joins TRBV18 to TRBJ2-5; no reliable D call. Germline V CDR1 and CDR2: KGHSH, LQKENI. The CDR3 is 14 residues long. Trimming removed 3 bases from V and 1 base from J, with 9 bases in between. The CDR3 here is CASSPQAGQETQYF. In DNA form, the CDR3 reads TGTGCCAGCTCACCCCAAGCAGGCCAAGAGACCCAGTACTTC.

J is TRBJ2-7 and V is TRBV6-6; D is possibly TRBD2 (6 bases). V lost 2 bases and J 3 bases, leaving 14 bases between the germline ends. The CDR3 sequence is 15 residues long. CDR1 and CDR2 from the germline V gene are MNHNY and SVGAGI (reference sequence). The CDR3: CASSYPSGLNYEQYF. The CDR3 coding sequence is TGTGCCAGCAGTTACCCGTCGGGACTCAACTACGAGCAGTACTTC.

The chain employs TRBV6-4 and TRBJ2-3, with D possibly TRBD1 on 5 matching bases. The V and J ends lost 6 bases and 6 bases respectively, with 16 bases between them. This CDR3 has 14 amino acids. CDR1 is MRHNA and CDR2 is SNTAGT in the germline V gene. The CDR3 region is CASSLGQTTDTQYF. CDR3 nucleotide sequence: TGTGCCAGCAGCCTGGGGCAGACGACCGATACGCAGTATTTT.

This CDR3 reads CASSQGSGGAGNQPQHF. CDR3 in DNA: TGTGCCAGCAGCCAAGGGTCAGGGGGCGCCGGCAATCAGCCCCAGCATTTT. This chain connects TRBV16 to TRBJ1-5; 8 bases fit TRBD1. Germline loops: CDR1 KGHSY, CDR2 FQNENV. This CDR3 comprises 17 residues. Losses at the gene ends were 2 bases for V and 2 bases for J; bases not matched to a gene: 8.

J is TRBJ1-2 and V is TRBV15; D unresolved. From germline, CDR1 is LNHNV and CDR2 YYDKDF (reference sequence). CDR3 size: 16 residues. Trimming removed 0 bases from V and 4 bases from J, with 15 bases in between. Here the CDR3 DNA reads TGTGCCACCAGCAGAGATAGAACAGCTCTTGCCTATGGCTACACCTTC. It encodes CATSRDRTALAYGYTF.

This chain's CDR3 is CATSREGLSYEQYF. The CDR3 region has the DNA TGTGCCACCAGCAGAGAGGGCCTATCCTACGAGCAGTACTTC. This chain connects TRBV15 to TRBJ2-5; D gene uncertain. The J call may be faulty, since TRBJ2-7 better matches the DNA end. This CDR3 spans 14 amino acids. From germline, CDR1 is LNHNV and CDR2 YYDKDF (reference sequence).

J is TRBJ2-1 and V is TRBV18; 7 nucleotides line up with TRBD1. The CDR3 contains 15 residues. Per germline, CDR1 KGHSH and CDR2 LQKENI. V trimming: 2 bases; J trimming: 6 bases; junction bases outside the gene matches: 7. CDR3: CASSPDRVGANEQFF. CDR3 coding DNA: TGTGCCAGCTCACCAGACAGGGTCGGGGCCAATGAGCAGTTCTTC.

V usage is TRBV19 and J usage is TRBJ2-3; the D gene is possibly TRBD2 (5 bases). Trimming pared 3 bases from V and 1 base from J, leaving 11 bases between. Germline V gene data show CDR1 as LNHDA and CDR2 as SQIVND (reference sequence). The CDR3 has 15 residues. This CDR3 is CASSIGGMRTDTQYF. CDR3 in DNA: TGTGCCAGTAGTATTGGAGGAATGCGCACAGATACGCAGTATTTT.

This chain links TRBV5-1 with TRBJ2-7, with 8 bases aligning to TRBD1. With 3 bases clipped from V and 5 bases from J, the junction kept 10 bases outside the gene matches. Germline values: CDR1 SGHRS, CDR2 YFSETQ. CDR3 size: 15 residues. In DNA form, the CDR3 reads TGCGCCAGCAGCTATTCCAGGGGGCTAATACACGAGCAGTACTTC. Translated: CASSYSRGLIHEQYF.

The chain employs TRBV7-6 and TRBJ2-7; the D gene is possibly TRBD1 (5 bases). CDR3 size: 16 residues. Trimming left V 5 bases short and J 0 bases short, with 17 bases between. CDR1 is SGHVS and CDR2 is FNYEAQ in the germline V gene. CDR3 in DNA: TGTGCCAGCAGCCCTCTTTGGCAGGGTCCCTCCTACGAGCAGTACTTC. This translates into CASSPLWQGPSYEQYF.

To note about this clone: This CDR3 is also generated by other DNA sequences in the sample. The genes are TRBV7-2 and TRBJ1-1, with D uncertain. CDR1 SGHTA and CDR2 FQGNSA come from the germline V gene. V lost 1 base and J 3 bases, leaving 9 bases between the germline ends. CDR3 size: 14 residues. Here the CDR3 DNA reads TGTGCCAGCAGCTTAGGAGGTTTCGACACTGAAGCTTTCTTT. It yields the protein CASSLGGFDTEAFF.